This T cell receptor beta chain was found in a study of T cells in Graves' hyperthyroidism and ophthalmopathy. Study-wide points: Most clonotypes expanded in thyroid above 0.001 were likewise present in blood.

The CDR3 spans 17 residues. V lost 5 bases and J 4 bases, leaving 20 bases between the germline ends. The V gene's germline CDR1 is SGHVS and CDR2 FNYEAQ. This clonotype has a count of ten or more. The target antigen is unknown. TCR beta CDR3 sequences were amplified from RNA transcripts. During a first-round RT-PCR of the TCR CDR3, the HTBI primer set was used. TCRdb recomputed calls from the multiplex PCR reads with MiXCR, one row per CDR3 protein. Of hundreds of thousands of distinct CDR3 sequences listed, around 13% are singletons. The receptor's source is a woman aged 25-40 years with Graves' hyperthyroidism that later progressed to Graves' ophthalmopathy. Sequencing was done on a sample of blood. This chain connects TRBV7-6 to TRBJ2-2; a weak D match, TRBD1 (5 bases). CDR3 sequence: CASSLTQVQRGTGELFF. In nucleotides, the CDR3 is TGTGCCAGCAGCCTAACCCAGGTCCAAAGGGGCACCGGGGAGCTGTTTTTT.